The clone carrying this TCR beta chain turned up a few times. This sample was included in a study of OX40 agonist ivuxolimab in advanced cancers. TCRdb keeps only in-frame clones here, not all; method: immunoSEQ multiplex PCR. The repertoire has just under 100,000 clones, 94% of them found once; the top ten carry more than 0.15%. The source is an adult with an advanced solid tumor such as melanoma, head and neck, liver or kidney cancer. Sample: CD4+ or CD8+ T cells sorted from blood, taken in a trial of the OX40 agonist ivuxolimab.

The CDR3, as DNA: TGTGCCAGTAGTACCCTCCGGAGGGGGCACGATCAGCCCCAGCATTTT. This translates into CASSTLRRGHDQPQHF. The chain links TRBV19 to TRBJ1-5; TRBD1 matches at 7 bases. J gave up 5 bases and V 4 bases, and 11 bases lay outside the gene matches. This CDR3 region has 16 residues. The germline CDR1 and CDR2 sequences are LNHDA and SQIVND (reference sequence).